Listed here are 16 T cell receptor beta chains from one sample, sequenced in a study of CD8 T cells in ankylosing spondylitis. No antigen has been identified for these receptors. TCRdb re-derived calls from the 5' RACE reads in MiXCR, one entry per CDR3 protein. The sample has 350,000 to 450,000 distinct CDR3 sequences, 25% to 30% seen once; the top ten hold about 0.89%. Study outcomes and limitations: Characteristic, it appeared, of ankylosing spondylitis blood was a TCR beta motif of eight highly homologous variants.

The sample was blood, either unsorted or a sorted T cell fraction (not recorded which). The receptors originated from a male donor with ankylosing spondylitis.

This chain uses TRBV19 with TRBJ1-5, with D possibly matching TRBD1 (5 bases). CDR1 is LNHDA, CDR2 SQIVND, per germline (reference sequence). V was shortened by 3 bases and J by 7 bases, with 16 bases between the two germline ends. There are 15 residues in the CDR3. Here the CDR3 reads CASSIQTVSPQPQHF. For the CDR3, the DNA is TGTGCCAGTAGTATTCAGACAGTATCGCCGCAGCCCCAGCATTTT.

This clonotype was counted a few times. This chain links TRBV27 with TRBJ2-2; D gene ambiguous. The CDR3 sequence is 14 residues long. Germline CDR1 and CDR2: MNHEY and SMNVEV (reference sequence). Trimming shortened V by 5 bases and J by 2 bases, and 9 bases separated the two germline ends. The CDR3 region is CASSITYNTGELFF. CDR3 nucleotides: TGTGCCAGCAGTATAACATACAACACCGGGGAGCTGTTTTTT.

The chain joins TRBV3-1 to TRBJ2-7; D is perhaps TRBD1 (5 bases). Trimming left V 4 bases short and J 7 bases short, with 20 bases between. This CDR3 has 15 amino acids. The V gene's germline CDR1 is LGHDT and CDR2 YNNKEL (reference sequence). The CDR3 reads CASSLNRGSHGEQYF. In nucleotides, the CDR3 is TGTGCCAGCAGCCTTAATAGGGGAAGTCATGGAGAGCAGTACTTC.

This chain links TRBV3-1 with TRBJ2-5; no definite D call. The V end was cut by 0 bases, the J end by 4 bases, with 6 bases between. Looked up from germline, CDR1 is LGHDT and CDR2 is YNNKEL (reference sequence). This CDR3 spans 13 amino acids. The CDR3 bases are TGTGCCAGCAGCCAAGAGGCAGGAGAGACCCAGTACTTC. Amino acid sequence: CASSQEAGETQYF.

This clonotype was counted a few times. This rearrangement joins TRBV6-1 to TRBJ1-4; a weak D match, TRBD1 (6 bases). Trimming removed 5 bases from V and 0 bases from J, with 10 bases in between. From germline, CDR1 is MNHNS and CDR2 SASEGT. The CDR3 runs to 15 residues. The CDR3 loop reads CASSRTDTTNEKLFF. In DNA, the CDR3 is TGTGCCAGCAGTCGGACAGACACAACTAATGAAAAACTGTTTTTT.

The chain is built from TRBV4-2 and TRBJ2-2; no reliable D call. This CDR3 contains 18 residues. Germline V CDR1 and CDR2: LGHNA, YNFKEQ. V lost 1 base, J lost 1 base, and 16 bases lay in between. This CDR3 is CASSQGPAGYLNTGELFF. The CDR3 coding sequence is TGTGCCAGCAGCCAAGGGCCCGCTGGATATTTGAACACCGGGGAGCTGTTTTTT.

This clonotype has just a few counts. The gene calls are TRBV28 and TRBJ2-1; no clear D. V lost 4 bases and J 2 bases, leaving 15 bases between the germline ends. Germline V CDR1 and CDR2: MDHEN, SYDVKM. CDR3 size: 16 residues. The CDR3 DNA follows: TGTGCCAGCAGTTCTGCTGACATATCCACCTACAATGAGCAGTTCTTC. This gives the protein CASSSADISTYNEQFF.

V is TRBV12-3 or TRBV12-4 and J is TRBJ2-7; 8 bases match TRBD1. V was pared by 7 bases and J by 3 bases, with 14 bases of the junction left unmatched. The CDR3 sequence is 16 residues long. CDR3 residues: CASTDPSGTGVYEQYV. In DNA, the CDR3 is TGTGCCAGCACCGACCCCTCCGGGACAGGCGTCTACGAGCAGTACGTC.

The chain has TRBV6-2 or TRBV6-3 and TRBJ1-1; D is unresolved. The ends were cut back, 2 bases at V and 4 bases at J, with 14 bases in the middle. The CDR3 runs 15 residues. In germline, CDR1 is MNHEY, CDR2 SVGEGT. The CDR3 protein is CASSYPRRGITEAFF. Written as DNA, the CDR3 is TGTGCCAGCAGTTACCCCCGTCGGGGTATCACTGAAGCTTTCTTT.

This clonotype has just a few counts. The J gene is TRBJ2-1, the V gene TRBV4-1; no firm D call. Trimming left V 0 bases short and J 7 bases short, with 7 bases between. The CDR3 has 13 residues. Germline lookup yields CDR1 MGHRA and CDR2 YSYEKL. This CDR3 reads CASSQETRNEQFF. The CDR3 region has the DNA TGCGCCAGCAGCCAAGAAACCCGGAATGAGCAGTTCTTC.

The V and J genes are TRBV6-4 and TRBJ2-1; 8 nucleotides match TRBD1. The CDR3 extends over 15 amino acids. Germline V gene lookup returns CDR1 MRHNA and CDR2 SNTAGT. V was clipped by 1 base and J by 2 bases; unmatched bases: 1. The CDR3 nucleotides are TGTGCCAGCAGTGACTGGACAGGGCCCTACAATGAGCAGTTCTTC. It is translated as CASSDWTGPYNEQFF.

The CDR3: CAISENLESHEQFF. The CDR3 DNA sequence: TGTGCCATCAGTGAGAACCTAGAGAGCCATGAGCAGTTCTTC. V gene TRBV10-3 combines with J gene TRBJ2-1; D is undetermined. CDR1 is ENHRY, CDR2 SYGVKD, per germline. The V end lost 2 bases, the J end lost 8 bases, and 13 bases lay between the germline ends. The CDR3 spans 14 residues.

This clonotype showed up just a few times. The V and J genes are TRBV4-1 and TRBJ2-1; D possibly corresponds to TRBD2 (6 bases). The ends were cut back, 1 base at V and 4 bases at J, with 17 bases in the middle. CDR1 and CDR2 (germline): MGHRA, YSYEKL. The CDR3 loop spans 17 amino acids. The CDR3 is CASSQGVGTPYYNEQFF. DNA of the CDR3: TGCGCCAGCAGCCAAGGCGTCGGGACTCCTTATTACAATGAGCAGTTCTTC.

The chain has TRBV27 and TRBJ2-1; D tentatively fits TRBD1 or TRBD2 (5 bases each). The CDR3 is 14 residues long. Germline V CDR1 and CDR2: MNHEY, SMNVEV (reference sequence). V lost 4 bases and J 3 bases, leaving 10 bases between the germline ends. The CDR3 here is CASSSGAYYNEQFF. The CDR3 coding sequence is TGTGCCAGCAGTTCCGGGGCCTACTACAATGAGCAGTTCTTC.

This chain links TRBV20-1 with TRBJ1-2; D ambiguous. The CDR3 extends over 12 amino acids. V was pared by 3 bases and J by 5 bases, with 10 bases between. The V gene's germline CDR1 is DFQATT and CDR2 SNEGSKA (reference sequence). The CDR3 sequence is CSASGRSYGYTF. CDR3 nucleotides: TGCAGTGCTAGTGGGCGCTCGTATGGCTACACCTTC.

The chain joins TRBV5-5 to TRBJ2-5, with D unresolved. Trimming took off 3 bases at V and 5 bases at J, with 14 bases between the two ends. There are 14 residues in the CDR3. The germline V gene has CDR1 SGHKS and CDR2 YYEKEE (reference sequence). CDR3 protein: CASSWPGIGETQYF. The CDR3 DNA follows: TGTGCCAGCAGCTGGCCCGGTATTGGGGAGACCCAGTACTTC. Combining the CDR3 with reference TRBV5-5 and TRBJ2-5 gives the whole variable domain DAGVTQSPTHLIKTRGQQVTLRCSPISGHKSVSWYQQVLGQGPQFIFQYYEKEERGRGNFPDRFSARQFPNYSSELNVNALLLGDSALYLCASSWPGIGETQYFGPGTRLLVL.